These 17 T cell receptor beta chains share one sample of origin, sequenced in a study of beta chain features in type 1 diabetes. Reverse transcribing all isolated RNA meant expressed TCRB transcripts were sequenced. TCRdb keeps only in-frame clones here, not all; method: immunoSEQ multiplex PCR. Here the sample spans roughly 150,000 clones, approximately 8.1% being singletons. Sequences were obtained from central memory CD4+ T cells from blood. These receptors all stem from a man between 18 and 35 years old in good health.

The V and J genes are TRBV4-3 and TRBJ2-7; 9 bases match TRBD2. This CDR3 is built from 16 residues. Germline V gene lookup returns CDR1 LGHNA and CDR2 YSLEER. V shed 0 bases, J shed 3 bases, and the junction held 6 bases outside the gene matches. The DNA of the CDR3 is TGCGCCAGCAGCCAAGATCTCCCTAGCGGGATCTACGAGCAGTACTTC. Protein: CASSQDLPSGIYEQYF.

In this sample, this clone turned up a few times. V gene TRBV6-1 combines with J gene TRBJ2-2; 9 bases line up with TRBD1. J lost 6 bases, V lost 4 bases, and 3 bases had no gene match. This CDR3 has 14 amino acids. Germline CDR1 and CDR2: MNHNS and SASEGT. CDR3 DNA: TGTGCCAGCAGTGTACAGGGGGCTTCCGGGGAGCTGTTTTTT. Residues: CASSVQGASGELFF.

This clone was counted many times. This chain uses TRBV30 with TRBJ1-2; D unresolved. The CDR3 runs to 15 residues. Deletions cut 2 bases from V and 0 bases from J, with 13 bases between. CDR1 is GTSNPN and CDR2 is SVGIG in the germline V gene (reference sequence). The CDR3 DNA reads TGTGCCTGGAGTAGGATGAACAGTCCTAACTATGGCTACACCTTC. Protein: CAWSRMNSPNYGYTF.

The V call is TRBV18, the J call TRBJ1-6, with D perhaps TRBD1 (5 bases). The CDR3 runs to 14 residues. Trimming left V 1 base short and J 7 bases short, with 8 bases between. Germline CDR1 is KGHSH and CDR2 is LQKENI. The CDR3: CASSPRGDNSPLHF. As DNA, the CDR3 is TGTGCCAGCTCACCACGCGGGGACAATTCACCCCTCCACTTT. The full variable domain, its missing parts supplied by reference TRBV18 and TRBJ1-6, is NAGVMQNPRHLVRRRGQEARLRCSPMKGHSHVYWYRQLPEEGLKFMVYLQKENIIDESGMPKERFSAEFPKEGPSILRIQQVVRGDSAAYFCASSPRGDNSPLHFGNGTRLTVT.

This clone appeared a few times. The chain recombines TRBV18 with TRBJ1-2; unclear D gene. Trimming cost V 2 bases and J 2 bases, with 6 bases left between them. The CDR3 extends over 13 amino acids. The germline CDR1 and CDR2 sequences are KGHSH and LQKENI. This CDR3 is CASSPEANYGYTF. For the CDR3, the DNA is TGTGCCAGCTCACCAGAGGCAAACTATGGCTACACCTTC.

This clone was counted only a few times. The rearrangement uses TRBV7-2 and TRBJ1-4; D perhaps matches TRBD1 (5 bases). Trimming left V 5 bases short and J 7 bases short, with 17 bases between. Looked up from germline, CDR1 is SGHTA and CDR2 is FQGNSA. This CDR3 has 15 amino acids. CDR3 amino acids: CASSPTSGSGEKLFF. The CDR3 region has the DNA TGTGCCAGCAGCCCAACCTCAGGGTCAGGTGAAAAACTGTTTTTT.

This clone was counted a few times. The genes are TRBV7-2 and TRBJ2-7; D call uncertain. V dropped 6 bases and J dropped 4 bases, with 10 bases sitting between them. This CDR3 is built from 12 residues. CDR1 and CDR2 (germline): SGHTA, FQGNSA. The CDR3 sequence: CASSKIVYEQYF. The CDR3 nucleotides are TGTGCCAGCAGTAAAATCGTATACGAGCAGTACTTC.

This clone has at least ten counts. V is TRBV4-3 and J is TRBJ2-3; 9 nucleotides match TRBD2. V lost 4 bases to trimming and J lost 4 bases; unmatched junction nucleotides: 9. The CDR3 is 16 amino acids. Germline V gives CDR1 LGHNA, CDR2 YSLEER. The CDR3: CASSRFSGSYADTQYF. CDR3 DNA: TGCGCCAGCAGCCGATTTAGCGGGAGTTACGCAGATACGCAGTATTTT.

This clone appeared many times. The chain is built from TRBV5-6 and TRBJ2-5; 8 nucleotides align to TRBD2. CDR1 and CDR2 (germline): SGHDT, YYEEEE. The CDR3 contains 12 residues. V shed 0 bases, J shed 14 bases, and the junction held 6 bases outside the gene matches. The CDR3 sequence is CASSLGAGALYF. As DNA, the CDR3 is TGTGCCAGCAGCTTGGGAGCGGGGGCCCTTTACTTC.

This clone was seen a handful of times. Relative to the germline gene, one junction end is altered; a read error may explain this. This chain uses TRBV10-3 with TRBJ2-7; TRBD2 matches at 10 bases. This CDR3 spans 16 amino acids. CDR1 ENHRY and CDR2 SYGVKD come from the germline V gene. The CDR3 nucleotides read TGTGCCAGCAGTCACCGGACTAGCGGCCGGGGCTACGAGCAGTACTTC. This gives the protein CASSHRTSGRGYEQYF.

Here the CDR3 reads CASSRGAATIQETQYF. CDR3 DNA sequence: TGTGCCAGCTCCCGAGGAGCGGCGACCATCCAAGAGACCCAGTACTTC. The chain combines TRBV18 with TRBJ2-5, with D maybe TRBD2 (5 bases). Germline CDR1 is KGHSH and CDR2 is LQKENI. The CDR3 runs to 16 residues. Trimming left V 6 bases short and J 1 base short, with 18 bases between.

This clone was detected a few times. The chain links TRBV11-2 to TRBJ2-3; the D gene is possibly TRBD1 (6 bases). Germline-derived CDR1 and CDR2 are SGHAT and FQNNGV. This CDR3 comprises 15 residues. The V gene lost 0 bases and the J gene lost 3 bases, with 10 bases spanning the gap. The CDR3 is CASSLDGQTTDTQYF. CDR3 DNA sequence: TGTGCCAGCAGCTTAGATGGACAGACGACAGATACGCAGTATTTT.

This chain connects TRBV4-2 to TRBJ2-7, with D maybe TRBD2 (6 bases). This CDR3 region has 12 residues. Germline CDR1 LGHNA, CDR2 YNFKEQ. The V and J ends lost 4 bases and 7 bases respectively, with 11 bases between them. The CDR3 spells CASSRERGEQYF. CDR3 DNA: TGTGCCAGCAGCCGAGAACGGGGGGAGCAGTACTTC.

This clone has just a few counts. The CDR3 is CASSPPSIVANQFF. As DNA, the CDR3 is TGTGCCAGCTCACCACCGAGTATTGTAGCGAATCAGTTCTTC. This chain uses TRBV18 with TRBJ2-1, with a tentative D call TRBD2 (5 bases). The CDR3 sequence is 14 residues long. Trimming removed 0 bases from V and 13 bases from J, with 16 bases in between. Germline-derived CDR1 and CDR2 are KGHSH and LQKENI.

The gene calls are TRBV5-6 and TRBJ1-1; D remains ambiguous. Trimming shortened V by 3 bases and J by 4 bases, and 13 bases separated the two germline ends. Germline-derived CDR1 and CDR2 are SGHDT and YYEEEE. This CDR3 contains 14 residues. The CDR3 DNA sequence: TGTGCCAGCAGCTCATTTCAGTCGTTCACTGAAGCTTTCTTT. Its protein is CASSSFQSFTEAFF.

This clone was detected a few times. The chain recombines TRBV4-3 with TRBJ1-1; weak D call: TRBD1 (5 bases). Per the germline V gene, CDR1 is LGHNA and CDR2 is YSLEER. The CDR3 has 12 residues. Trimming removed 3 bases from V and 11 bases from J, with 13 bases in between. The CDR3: CASSHGGMRAFF. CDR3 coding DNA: TGCGCCAGCAGCCACGGGGGGATGAGGGCTTTCTTT.

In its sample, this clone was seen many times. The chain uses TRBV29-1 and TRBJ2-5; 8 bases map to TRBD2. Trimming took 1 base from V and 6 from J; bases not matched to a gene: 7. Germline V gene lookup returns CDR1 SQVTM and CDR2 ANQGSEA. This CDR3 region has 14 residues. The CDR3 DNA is TGCAGCGTTGAAGGGAGCGGGAGTGGAAAGACCCAGTACTTC. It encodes CSVEGSGSGKTQYF.